This T cell receptor (beta chain) is from a study of shared clonotypes between healthy human individuals. Trimming removed 3 bases at V and 0 bases at J, with 6 bases between. The germline V gene encodes CDR1 SGDLS and CDR2 YYNGEE. The CDR3 extends over 13 amino acids. There are a few counts of this clone. Sequencing used immunoSEQ multiplex PCR; TCRdb keeps in-frame clones, though not all of them. The sample consists of over a million clones, 78% of them appearing once. This TCR was sampled from a man aged 18-30 years in good health. Some clones in this sample may be carry-over from other donors' samples. Sequencing was performed on memory CD4+ T cells from PBMCs. This sample's subset: CD45RA-negative fraction. The chain recombines TRBV9 with TRBJ1-1; D unclear. The CDR3 protein is CASSAAVNTEAFF. CDR3 DNA: TGTGCCAGCAGCGCAGCAGTGAACACTGAAGCTTTCTTT.